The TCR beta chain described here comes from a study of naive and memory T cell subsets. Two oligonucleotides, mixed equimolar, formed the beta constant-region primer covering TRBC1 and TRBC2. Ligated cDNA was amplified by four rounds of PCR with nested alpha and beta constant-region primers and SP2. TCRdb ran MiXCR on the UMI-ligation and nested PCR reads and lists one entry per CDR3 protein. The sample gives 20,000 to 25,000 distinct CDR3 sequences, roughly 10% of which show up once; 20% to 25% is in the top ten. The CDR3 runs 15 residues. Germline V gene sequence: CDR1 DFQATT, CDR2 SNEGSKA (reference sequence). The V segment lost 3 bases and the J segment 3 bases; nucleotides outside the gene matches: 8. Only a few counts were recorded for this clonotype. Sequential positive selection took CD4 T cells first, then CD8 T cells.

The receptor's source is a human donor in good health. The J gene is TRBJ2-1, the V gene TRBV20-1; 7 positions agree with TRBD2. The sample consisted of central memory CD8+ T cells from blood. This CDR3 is CSASSLLADYNEQFF. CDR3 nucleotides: TGCAGTGCTAGCTCTCTCCTAGCGGACTACAATGAGCAGTTCTTC.